The 24 T cell receptor beta chains presented below share a single source sample, sequenced in a study of blood T cell repertoires in COVID-19. This table comes from immunoSEQ multiplex PCR, and its TCRdb copy is limited to in-frame clones, with some not included. The sample consists of fewer than 350,000 clones, approximately 83% of them appearing once. The sample consisted of peripheral blood. The receptors were gathered from a woman under 40 who had recovered from COVID-19.

The rearrangement links TRBV21-1 to TRBJ1-5. TRBV21-1 is listed as a pseudogene. The CDR3 has 17 amino acids. The CDR3 DNA is TGTGCCAGCAGCAAAGCCCGTCGAAACTATAGCAATCAGCCCCAGCATTTT. It translates to CASSKARRNYSNQPQHF.

The chain recombines TRBV5-6 with TRBJ1-2; 9 bases agree with TRBD1. J gave up 5 bases and V 3 bases, and 5 bases lay outside the gene matches. CDR1 is SGHDT, CDR2 YYEEEE, per germline. This CDR3 spans 14 amino acids. The CDR3 region is CASSWGTGPYGYTF. CDR3 nucleotides: TGTGCCAGCAGCTGGGGGACAGGGCCTTATGGCTACACCTTC. Full variable domain (rest looked up from reference TRBV5-6 and TRBJ1-2): DAGVTQSPTHLIKTRGQQVTLRCSPKSGHDTVSWYQQALGQGPQFIFQYYEEEERQRGNFPDRFSGHQFPNYSSELNVNALLLGDSALYLCASSWGTGPYGYTFGSGTRLTVV.

The V call is TRBV19, the J call TRBJ1-5, with TRBD1 as a possible D gene (6 bases). V gave up 5 bases and J gave up 7 bases, with 15 bases separating them. Per the germline V gene, CDR1 is LNHDA and CDR2 is SQIVND (reference sequence). The CDR3 contains 14 residues. The CDR3 reads CASSGAGVTQPQHF. The CDR3 DNA is TGTGCCAGTAGTGGAGCAGGGGTAACGCAGCCCCAGCATTTT.

This rearrangement joins TRBV5-1 to TRBJ2-3; the D gene is possibly TRBD1 (5 bases). Germline V gene sequence: CDR1 SGHRS, CDR2 YFSETQ. This CDR3 spans 16 amino acids. V was clipped by 0 bases and J by 2 bases, with 13 bases between them. The CDR3, as DNA: TGCGCCAGCAGCTTGGGTCAGGGAAAACCCACAGATACGCAGTATTTT. Translating it yields CASSLGQGKPTDTQYF. Drawing the rest from reference TRBV5-1 and TRBJ2-3, the complete variable domain is KAGVTQTPRYLIKTRGQQVTLSCSPISGHRSVSWYQQTPGQGLQFLFEYFSETQRNKGNFPGRFSGRQFSNSRSEMNVSTLELGDSALYLCASSLGQGKPTDTQYFGPGTRLTVL.

The chain uses TRBV19 and TRBJ1-1, with 8 bases matching TRBD1. Losses at the gene ends were 5 bases for V and 3 bases for J; bases not matched to a gene: 5. The CDR3 is 14 residues long. CDR1 and CDR2 (germline): LNHDA, SQIVND (reference sequence). The CDR3 region is CASSQTGADTEAFF. DNA for the CDR3: TGTGCCAGTAGTCAGACAGGGGCCGACACTGAAGCTTTCTTT.

The chain couples TRBV7-2 to TRBJ2-7, with D possibly being TRBD1 (6 bases). The CDR3 is made up of 16 amino acids. V was trimmed by 8 bases and J by 2 bases, leaving 22 bases between them. Germline values: CDR1 SGHTA, CDR2 FQGNSA. Written as DNA, the CDR3 is TGTGCCAGCGGCCCGTCCCCGCAGGGGAGAGCCTACGAGCAGTACTTC. It codes for CASGPSPQGRAYEQYF.

The gene calls are TRBV28 and TRBJ1-2; 7 bases match TRBD1. This CDR3 region has 13 residues. After removal of 7 bases from V and 8 bases from J, the junction contained 10 bases not matched to a gene. From germline, CDR1 is MDHEN and CDR2 SYDVKM. As DNA, the CDR3 is TGTGCCAGCACACAACCCGACAGGGTCGGCTACACCTTC. Translation gives CASTQPDRVGYTF.

This chain uses TRBV6-5 with TRBJ2-7; 9 positions match TRBD2. This CDR3 is 14 amino acids long. The V gene end was trimmed by 2 bases and the J gene end by 3 bases; junction bases not matched to a gene: 2. Germline-derived CDR1 and CDR2 are MNHEY and SVGAGI. This CDR3 reads CASSYTAGGYEQYF. In DNA, the CDR3 is TGTGCCAGCAGTTACACAGCGGGGGGCTACGAGCAGTACTTC.

The genes are TRBV5-1 and TRBJ1-4; TRBD1 agrees at 7 bases. The CDR3 has 16 residues. Germline CDR1 reads SGHRS; CDR2 reads YFSETQ. V shed 4 bases and J 7 bases; nucleotides not matched to a gene: 13. The CDR3: CASSHEQGGYREKLFF. CDR3 DNA sequence: TGCGCCAGCAGCCACGAGCAAGGGGGCTATCGTGAAAAACTGTTTTTT.

This clone was found once. The chain joins TRBV12-5 to TRBJ2-1, with no clear D. The CDR3 is 16 amino acids. The germline gives CDR1 LGHNT, CDR2 FRNRAP. V lost 5 bases to trimming and J lost 1 base, with 15 bases between them. The CDR3, as DNA: TGTGCTAGTGGTACTTCGGTCGAGGTATCCTACAATGAGCAGTTCTTC. The encoded protein is CASGTSVEVSYNEQFF. The whole variable domain, filled in from reference TRBV12-5 and TRBJ2-1, reads DARVTQTPRHKVTEMGQEVTMRCQPILGHNTVFWYRQTMMQGLELLAYFRNRAPLDDSGMPKDRFSAEMPDATLATLKIQPSEPRDSAVYFCASGTSVEVSYNEQFFGPGTRLTVL.

This chain uses TRBV9 with TRBJ1-3; maybe TRBD1 (5 bases). Looked up from germline, CDR1 is SGDLS and CDR2 is YYNGEE. This CDR3 region has 15 residues. Trimming removed 7 bases from V and 2 bases from J, with 16 bases in between. The CDR3 nucleotides read TGTGCCAGCTCCGGGGGGGGGTACGCTGGAAACACCATATATTTT. It yields the protein CASSGGGYAGNTIYF.

The gene calls are TRBV7-2 and TRBJ2-7, with D maybe TRBD1 (6 bases). CDR3 size: 13 residues. Germline CDR1 reads SGHTA; CDR2 reads FQGNSA. The germline V and J ends were trimmed by 5 bases and 6 bases, with 14 bases remaining between them. For the CDR3, the DNA is TGTGCCAGCAGCGTACAGGGTATGAGCGAGCAGTACTTC. It translates to CASSVQGMSEQYF.

This sequence joins TRBV7-9 and TRBJ1-1; possible D gene TRBD1, 5 bases. From germline, CDR1 is SEHNR and CDR2 FQNEAQ (reference sequence). The CDR3 contains 13 residues. V was trimmed by 5 bases and J by 3 bases, leaving 10 bases between them. DNA for the CDR3: TGTGCCAGCAGCCAAACGGGGGACACTGAAGCTTTCTTT. Translation gives CASSQTGDTEAFF.

This clone was observed a single time. This chain connects TRBV3-1 (or the pseudogene TRBV3-2) to TRBJ1-3; D gene uncertain. V lost 4 bases and J lost 4, with 11 bases in between. From germline, CDR1 is LGHDT and CDR2 YNNKEL (reference sequence). There are 14 residues in the CDR3. This chain's CDR3 is CASSLESGGNTIYF. The DNA for the CDR3 is TGTGCCAGCAGCCTGGAATCGGGGGGAAACACCATATATTTT.

The gene calls are TRBV11-1 and TRBJ2-1, with D possibly being TRBD2 (6 bases). The CDR3 extends over 15 amino acids. V lost 1 base and J 4 bases, leaving 11 bases between the germline ends. In germline, CDR1 is SGHAT, CDR2 FQDESV (reference sequence). CDR3 bases: TGTGCCAGCAGCTTAGTGCGGCGGGATTACAATGAGCAGTTCTTC. This codes for CASSLVRRDYNEQFF.

This sequence joins TRBV7-2 and TRBJ2-1, with 9 bases lining up with TRBD2. CDR1 and CDR2 (germline): SGHTA, FQGNSA. The CDR3 extends over 16 amino acids. The J segment lost 10 bases and the V segment lost 1 base, leaving 11 bases of the junction unmatched. Here the CDR3 reads CASSLDPSGIYREQFF. In DNA form, the CDR3 reads TGTGCCAGCAGCTTAGACCCTAGCGGGATTTATAGGGAGCAGTTCTTC.

The chain couples TRBV7-2 to TRBJ2-1, with D unresolved. This CDR3 region has 12 residues. Germline CDR1 SGHTA, CDR2 FQGNSA. Trimming shortened V by 5 bases and J by 6 bases, and 8 bases separated the two germline ends. The CDR3 DNA reads TGTGCCAGCAGCAATCTAGGCAATGAGCAGTTCTTC. Its protein is CASSNLGNEQFF.

The chain combines TRBV28 with TRBJ2-1, with D possibly matching TRBD1 (6 bases). CDR3 length: 16 residues. CDR1 and CDR2 (germline): MDHEN, SYDVKM. Trimming left V 6 bases short and J 7 bases short, with 22 bases between. The CDR3 DNA reads TGTGCCAGCAGGGGCACAGGGTTTCCGCTCGGGAATGAGCAGTTCTTC. It translates to CASRGTGFPLGNEQFF.

This chain uses TRBV28 with TRBJ2-2; 10 positions match TRBD2. The CDR3 sequence is 18 residues long. Germline loops: CDR1 MDHEN, CDR2 SYDVKM. Unmatched junction bases numbered 14, after V lost 7 bases and J lost 3 bases. CDR3 in amino acids: CASTFILLAGGHTGELFF. The CDR3 DNA sequence: TGTGCCAGCACCTTTATCCTATTAGCGGGAGGTCACACCGGGGAGCTGTTTTTT. The full variable domain, with the rest looked up from reference TRBV28 and TRBJ2-2, is DVKVTQSSRYLVKRTGEKVFLECVQDMDHENMFWYRQDPGLGLRLIYFSYDVKMKEKGDIPEGYSVSREKKERFSLILESASTNQTSMYLCASTFILLAGGHTGELFFGEGSRLTVL.

J is TRBJ2-6 and V is TRBV18; 10 bases match TRBD1. The CDR3 has 18 residues. The germline CDR1 and CDR2 sequences are KGHSH and LQKENI. The V segment lost 2 bases and the J segment 0 bases; nucleotides outside the gene matches: 4. In DNA form, the CDR3 reads TGTGCCAGCTCACCAGGGACAGGGGCGAGCTCTGGGGCCAACGTCCTGACTTTC. Translated, it gives CASSPGTGASSGANVLTF.

V gene TRBV7-9 combines with J gene TRBJ2-1; D might be TRBD1 (5 bases). With 2 bases removed from V and 9 bases from J, the gap between germline ends came to 11 bases. The CDR3 contains 13 residues. The germline V gene encodes CDR1 SEHNR and CDR2 FQNEAQ (reference sequence). The CDR3 is CASSLLGAREQFF. CDR3 DNA sequence: TGTGCCAGCAGCTTATTAGGGGCCCGTGAGCAGTTCTTC. Drawing the rest from reference TRBV7-9 and TRBJ2-1, the complete variable domain is DTGVSQNPRHKITKRGQNVTFRCDPISEHNRLYWYRQTLGQGPEFLTYFQNEAQLEKSRLLSDRFSAERPKGSFSTLEIQRTEQGDSAMYLCASSLLGAREQFFGPGTRLTVL.

V gene TRBV11-1 combines with J gene TRBJ2-1; 8 positions match TRBD2. The germline gives CDR1 SGHAT, CDR2 FQDESV (reference sequence). This CDR3 has 14 amino acids. Germline trimming cut 0 bases from V and 9 bases from J; bases unmatched to any gene: 4. The CDR3: CASSLASGMGEQFF. CDR3 DNA: TGTGCCAGCAGCTTAGCTAGCGGGATGGGTGAGCAGTTCTTC.

This chain connects TRBV3-1 (or the pseudogene TRBV3-2) to TRBJ1-3; D is ambiguous. CDR3 length: 15 amino acids. Per germline, CDR1 LGHDT and CDR2 YNNKEL (reference sequence). Between the trimmed V and J ends, which lost 3 bases and 2 bases, there was a span of 11 bases. As DNA, the CDR3 is TGTGCCAGCAGCCATTTGTCGCTAACTGGAAACACCATATATTTT. Protein sequence: CASSHLSLTGNTIYF.

The chain is built from TRBV4-2 and TRBJ2-1, with 10 bases aligning to TRBD2. Germline V gives CDR1 LGHNA, CDR2 YNFKEQ. Trimming removed 2 bases from V and 8 bases from J; junction bases left unmatched: 12. The CDR3 has 17 residues. The CDR3 coding sequence is TGTGCCAGCAGCCAAAAAACGAGCGGGGGGGCCGGGGATGAGCAGTTCTTC. It specifies CASSQKTSGGAGDEQFF.